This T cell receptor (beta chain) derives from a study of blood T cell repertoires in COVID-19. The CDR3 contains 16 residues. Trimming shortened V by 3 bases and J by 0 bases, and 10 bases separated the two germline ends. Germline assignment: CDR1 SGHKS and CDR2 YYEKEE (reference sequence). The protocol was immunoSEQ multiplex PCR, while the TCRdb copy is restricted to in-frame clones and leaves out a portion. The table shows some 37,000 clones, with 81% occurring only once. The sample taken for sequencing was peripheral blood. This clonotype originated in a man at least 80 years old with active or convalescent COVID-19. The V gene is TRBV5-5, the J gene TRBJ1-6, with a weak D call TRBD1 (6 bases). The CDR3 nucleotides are TGTGCCAGCAGCTATGACAGGAGCTCCTATAATTCACCCCTCCACTTT. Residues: CASSYDRSSYNSPLHF.